The text below deals with one T cell receptor beta chain. As yet, its antigen is unknown. The data were obtained in a study of CD8+CD57+ T cells in acquired aplastic anemia. Regarding the study as a whole: CD8+ Simpson's diversity in patients was not significantly different from that in controls.

Patients picked for sequencing had shown CD8+CD57+ cell expansion detected by flow cytometry. The study profiled TCR beta VDJ and CDR3 using genomic DNA as template. TCRdb called the reads again in MiXCR, with one record for every CDR3 protein. Counted here are approximately 300,000 distinct CDR3 sequences, roughly 61% occurring once; the ten biggest clones make up under 1.5%. The CDR3 extends over 9 amino acids. CDR1 SSHAT and CDR2 FNYEAQ come from the germline V gene (reference sequence). Sequencing was performed on sorted CD4+, CD8+, or CD8+CD57+ T cells (not recorded which) from PBMCs. This chain uses TRBV7-7 with TRBJ1-5; no clear D gene. The sequence derives from a human donor with aplastic anemia. The CDR3 DNA sequence: TGTGCGTCCTTTGGGGCCCAGCATTTT. This translates into CASFGAQHF.